Listed here is a single TCR beta chain. This entry belongs to a study of blood T cell repertoires in COVID-19. After removal of 1 base from V and 2 bases from J, the junction contained 14 bases not matched to a gene. CDR3 length: 20 residues. Looked up from germline, CDR1 is LNHNV and CDR2 is YYDKDF (reference sequence). Using immunoSEQ multiplex PCR, the repertoire was profiled, and TCRdb retains in-frame clones only, with some absent. This sample carries 95,000 to 150,000 clones, 88% of them seen once, and the ten largest clones take 0.88%. Sequencing was carried out using peripheral blood. The chain links TRBV15 to TRBJ2-5; TRBD2 matches 12 bases. This clonotype was obtained from a woman in her 50s with active or convalescent COVID-19. The CDR3 here is CATSRVPPLAGGTDQETQYF. DNA of the CDR3: TGTGCCACCAGCAGAGTTCCCCCTCTAGCGGGAGGGACAGATCAAGAGACCCAGTACTTC. The full variable domain, completed using reference TRBV15 and TRBJ2-5, is DAMVIQNPRYQVTQFGKPVTLSCSQTLNHNVMYWYQQKSSQAPKLLFHYYDKDFNNEADTPDNFQSRRPNTSFCFLDIRSPGLGDTAMYLCATSRVPPLAGGTDQETQYFGPGTRLLVL.